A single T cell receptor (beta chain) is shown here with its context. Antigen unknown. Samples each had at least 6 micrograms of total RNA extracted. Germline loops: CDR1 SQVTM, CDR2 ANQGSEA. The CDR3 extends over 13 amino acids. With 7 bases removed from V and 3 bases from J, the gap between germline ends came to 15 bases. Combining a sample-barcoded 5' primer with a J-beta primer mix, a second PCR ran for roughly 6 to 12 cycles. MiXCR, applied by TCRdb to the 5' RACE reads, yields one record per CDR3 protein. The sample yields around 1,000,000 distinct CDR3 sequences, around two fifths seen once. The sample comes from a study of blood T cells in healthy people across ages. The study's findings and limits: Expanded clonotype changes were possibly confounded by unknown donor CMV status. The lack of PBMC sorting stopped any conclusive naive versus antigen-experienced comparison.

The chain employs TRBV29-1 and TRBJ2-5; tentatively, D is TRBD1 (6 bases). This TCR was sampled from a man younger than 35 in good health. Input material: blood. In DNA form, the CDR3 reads TGCAGCGGCACTAGGACAGCAAAAGAGACCCAGTACTTC. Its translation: CSGTRTAKETQYF.